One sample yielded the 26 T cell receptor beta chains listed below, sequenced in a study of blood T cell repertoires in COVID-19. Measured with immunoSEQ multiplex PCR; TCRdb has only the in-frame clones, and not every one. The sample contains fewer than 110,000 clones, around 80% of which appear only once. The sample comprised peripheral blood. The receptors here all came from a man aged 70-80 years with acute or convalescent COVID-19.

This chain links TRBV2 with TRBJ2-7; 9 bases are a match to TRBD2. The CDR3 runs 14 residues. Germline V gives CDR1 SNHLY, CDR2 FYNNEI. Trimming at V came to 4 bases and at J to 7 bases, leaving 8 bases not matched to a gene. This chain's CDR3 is CASSVIAGEGEQYF. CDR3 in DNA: TGTGCCAGCAGTGTAATAGCGGGGGAAGGAGAGCAGTACTTC.

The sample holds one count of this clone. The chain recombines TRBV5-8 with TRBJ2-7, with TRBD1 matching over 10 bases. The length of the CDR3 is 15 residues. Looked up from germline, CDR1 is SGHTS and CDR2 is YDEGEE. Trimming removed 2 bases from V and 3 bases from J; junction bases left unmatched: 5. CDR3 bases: TGTGCCAGCAGCTTTCGACAGGGGGCTCACTACGAGCAGTACTTC. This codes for CASSFRQGAHYEQYF.

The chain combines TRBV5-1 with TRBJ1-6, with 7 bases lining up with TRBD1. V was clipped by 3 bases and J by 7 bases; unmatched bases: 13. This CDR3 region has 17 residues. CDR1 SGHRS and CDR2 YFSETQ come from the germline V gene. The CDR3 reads CASSSDGGQDPNSPLHF. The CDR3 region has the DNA TGCGCCAGCAGCTCGGACGGCGGACAGGACCCGAATTCACCCCTCCACTTT. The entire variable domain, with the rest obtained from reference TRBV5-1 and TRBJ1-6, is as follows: KAGVTQTPRYLIKTRGQQVTLSCSPISGHRSVSWYQQTPGQGLQFLFEYFSETQRNKGNFPGRFSGRQFSNSRSEMNVSTLELGDSALYLCASSSDGGQDPNSPLHFGNGTRLTVT.

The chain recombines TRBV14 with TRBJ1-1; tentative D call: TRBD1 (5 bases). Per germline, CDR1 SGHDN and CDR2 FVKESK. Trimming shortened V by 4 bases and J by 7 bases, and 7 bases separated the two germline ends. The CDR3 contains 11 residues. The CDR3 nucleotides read TGTGCCAGCAGCCTGGGACTTGAAGCTTTCTTT. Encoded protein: CASSLGLEAFF.

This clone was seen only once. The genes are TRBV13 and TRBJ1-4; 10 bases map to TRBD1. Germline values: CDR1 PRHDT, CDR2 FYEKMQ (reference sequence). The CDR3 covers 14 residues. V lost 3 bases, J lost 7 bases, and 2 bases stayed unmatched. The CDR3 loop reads CASSFGTGAEKLFF. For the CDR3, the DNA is TGTGCCAGCAGCTTCGGGACAGGGGCTGAAAAACTGTTTTTT. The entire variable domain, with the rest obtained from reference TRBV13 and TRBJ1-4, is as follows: AAGVIQSPRHLIKEKRETATLKCYPIPRHDTVYWYQQGPGQDPQFLISFYEKMQSDKGSIPDRFSAQQFSDYHSELNMSSLELGDSALYFCASSFGTGAEKLFFGSGTQLSVL.

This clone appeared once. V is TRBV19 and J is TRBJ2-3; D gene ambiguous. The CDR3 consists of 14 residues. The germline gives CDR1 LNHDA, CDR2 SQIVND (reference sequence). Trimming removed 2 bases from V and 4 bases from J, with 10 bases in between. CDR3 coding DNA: TGTGCCAGTAGTATACCGACACTTCCAGATACGCAGTATTTT. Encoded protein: CASSIPTLPDTQYF. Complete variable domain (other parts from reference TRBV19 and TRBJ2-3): DGGITQSPKYLFRKEGQNVTLSCEQNLNHDAMYWYRQDPGQGLRLIYYSQIVNDFQKGDIAEGYSVSREKKESFPLTVTSAQKNPTAFYLCASSIPTLPDTQYFGPGTRLTVL.

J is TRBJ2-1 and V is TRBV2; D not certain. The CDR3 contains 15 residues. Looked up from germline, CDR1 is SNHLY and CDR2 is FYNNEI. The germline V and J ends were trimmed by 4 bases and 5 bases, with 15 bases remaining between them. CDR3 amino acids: CASSVGFPANNEQFF. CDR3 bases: TGTGCCAGCAGTGTTGGATTCCCAGCGAACAATGAGCAGTTCTTC.

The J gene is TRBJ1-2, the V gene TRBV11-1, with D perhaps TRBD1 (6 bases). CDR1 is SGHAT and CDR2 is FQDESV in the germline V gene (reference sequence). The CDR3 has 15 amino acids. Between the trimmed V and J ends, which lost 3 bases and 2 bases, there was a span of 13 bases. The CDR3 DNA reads TGTGCCAGCAGCTTTGATGCTGGGGGCAACTATGGCTACACCTTC. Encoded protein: CASSFDAGGNYGYTF.

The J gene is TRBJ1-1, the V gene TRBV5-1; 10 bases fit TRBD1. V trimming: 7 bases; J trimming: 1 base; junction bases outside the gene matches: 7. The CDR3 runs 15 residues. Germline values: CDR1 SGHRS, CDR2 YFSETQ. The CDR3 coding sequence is TGCGCCAGCCACTCCGGGACAGGGGAGAACACTGAAGCTTTCTTT. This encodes CASHSGTGENTEAFF. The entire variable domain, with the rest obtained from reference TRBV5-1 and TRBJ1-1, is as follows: KAGVTQTPRYLIKTRGQQVTLSCSPISGHRSVSWYQQTPGQGLQFLFEYFSETQRNKGNFPGRFSGRQFSNSRSEMNVSTLELGDSALYLCASHSGTGENTEAFFGQGTRLTVV.

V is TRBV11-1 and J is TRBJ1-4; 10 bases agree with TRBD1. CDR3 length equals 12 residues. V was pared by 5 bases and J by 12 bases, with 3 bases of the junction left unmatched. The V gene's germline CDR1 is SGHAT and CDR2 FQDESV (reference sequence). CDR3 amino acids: CASSLDRGELFF. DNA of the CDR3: TGTGCCAGCAGCCTGGACAGGGGGGAACTGTTTTTT.

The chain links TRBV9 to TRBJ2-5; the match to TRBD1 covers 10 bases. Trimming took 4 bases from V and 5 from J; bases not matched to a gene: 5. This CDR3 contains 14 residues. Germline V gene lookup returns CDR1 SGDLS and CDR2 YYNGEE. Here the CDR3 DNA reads TGTGCCAGCAGCAAGACAGGGGGCGCGGAGACCCAGTACTTC. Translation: CASSKTGGAETQYF.

CDR3 DNA: TGTGCCAGTAGTATCCGGGACATCAATTCACCCCTCCACTTT. Protein sequence: CASSIRDINSPLHF. The chain links TRBV19 to TRBJ1-6; perhaps TRBD1 as D (6 bases). The CDR3 runs to 14 residues. V lost 3 bases and J lost 7, with 10 bases in between. In germline, CDR1 is LNHDA, CDR2 SQIVND (reference sequence).

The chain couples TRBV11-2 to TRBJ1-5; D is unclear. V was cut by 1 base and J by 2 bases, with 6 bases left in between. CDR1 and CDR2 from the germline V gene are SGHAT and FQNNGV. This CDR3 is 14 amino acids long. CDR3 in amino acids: CASSLGRGNQPQHF. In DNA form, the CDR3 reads TGTGCCAGCAGCTTAGGTCGGGGCAATCAGCCCCAGCATTTT.

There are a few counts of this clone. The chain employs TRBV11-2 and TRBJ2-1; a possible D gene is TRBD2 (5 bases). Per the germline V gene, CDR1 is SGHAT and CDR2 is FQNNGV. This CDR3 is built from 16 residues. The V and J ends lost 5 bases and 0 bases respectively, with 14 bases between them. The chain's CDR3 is CASSPSTSSSYNEQFF. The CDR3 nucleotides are TGTGCCAGCAGCCCGTCAACTAGTAGCTCCTACAATGAGCAGTTCTTC.

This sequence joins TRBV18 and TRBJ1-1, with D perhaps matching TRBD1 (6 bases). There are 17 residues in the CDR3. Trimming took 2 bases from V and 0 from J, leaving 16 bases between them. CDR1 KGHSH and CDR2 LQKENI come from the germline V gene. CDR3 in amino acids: CASSPRSQGHLNTEAFF. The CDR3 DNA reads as TGTGCCAGCTCACCAAGGTCCCAGGGACATCTGAACACTGAAGCTTTCTTT.

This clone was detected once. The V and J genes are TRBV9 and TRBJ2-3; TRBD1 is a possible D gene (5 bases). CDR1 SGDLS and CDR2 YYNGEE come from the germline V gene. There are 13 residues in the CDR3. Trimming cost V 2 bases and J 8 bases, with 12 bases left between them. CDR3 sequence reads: CASSVLGVATQYF. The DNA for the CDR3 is TGTGCCAGCAGCGTGTTAGGGGTGGCTACGCAGTATTTT.

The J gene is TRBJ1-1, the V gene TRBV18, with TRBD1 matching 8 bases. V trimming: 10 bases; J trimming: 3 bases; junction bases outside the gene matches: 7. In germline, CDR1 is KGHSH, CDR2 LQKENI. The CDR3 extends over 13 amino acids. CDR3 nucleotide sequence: TGTGCCACGAGGGGACAGGTGGACACTGAAGCTTTCTTT. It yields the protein CATRGQVDTEAFF.

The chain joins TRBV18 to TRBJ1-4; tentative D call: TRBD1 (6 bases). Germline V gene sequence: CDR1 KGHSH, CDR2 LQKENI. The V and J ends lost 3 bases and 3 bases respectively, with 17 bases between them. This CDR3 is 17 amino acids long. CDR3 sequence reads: CASSPARAQGSNEKLFF. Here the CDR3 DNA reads TGTGCCAGCTCACCCGCTCGGGCGCAGGGGTCTAATGAAAAACTGTTTTTT.

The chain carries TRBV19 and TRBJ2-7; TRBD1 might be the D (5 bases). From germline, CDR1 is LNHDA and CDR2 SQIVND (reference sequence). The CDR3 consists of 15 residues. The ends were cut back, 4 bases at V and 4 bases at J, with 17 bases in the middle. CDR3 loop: CASSRQQAYSYEQYF. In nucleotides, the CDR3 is TGTGCCAGTAGTAGACAACAGGCCTATTCTTACGAGCAGTACTTC.

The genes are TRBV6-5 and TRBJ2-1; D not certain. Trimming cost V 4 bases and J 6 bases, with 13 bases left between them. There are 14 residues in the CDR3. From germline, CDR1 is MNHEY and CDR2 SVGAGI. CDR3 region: CASSSPLLVNEQFF. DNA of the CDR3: TGTGCCAGCAGTTCCCCACTCCTGGTCAATGAGCAGTTCTTC.

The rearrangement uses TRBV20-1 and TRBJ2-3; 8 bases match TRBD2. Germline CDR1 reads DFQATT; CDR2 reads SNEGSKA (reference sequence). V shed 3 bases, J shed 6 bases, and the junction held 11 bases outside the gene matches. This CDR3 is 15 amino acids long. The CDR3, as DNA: TGCAGTGCTAGTGGGGCGGGGGGCCCCTCCGATACGCAGTATTTT. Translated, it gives CSASGAGGPSDTQYF.

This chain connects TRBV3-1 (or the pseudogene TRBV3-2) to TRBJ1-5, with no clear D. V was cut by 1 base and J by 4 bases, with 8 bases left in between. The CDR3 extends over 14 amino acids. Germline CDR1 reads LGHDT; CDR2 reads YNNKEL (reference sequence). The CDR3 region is CASSQGPENQPQHF. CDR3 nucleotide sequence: TGTGCCAGCAGCCAAGGGCCAGAAAATCAGCCCCAGCATTTT.

The CDR3 is CASSLGLAGGREQFF. Written as DNA, the CDR3 is TGTGCCAGCAGCCTGGGACTAGCGGGGGGGCGTGAGCAGTTCTTC. The chain employs TRBV7-9 and TRBJ2-1; TRBD2 aligns across 16 bases. Trimming took 5 bases from V and 9 from J; bases not matched to a gene: 4. The CDR3 is 15 amino acids. Germline values: CDR1 SEHNR, CDR2 FQNEAQ (reference sequence).

The CDR3 sequence: CASSYTWTGPQETQYF. The CDR3 region has the DNA TGTGCCAGCAGTTACACTTGGACAGGGCCCCAAGAGACCCAGTACTTC. The V call is TRBV6-5, the J call TRBJ2-5, with TRBD1 identical over 8 bases. This CDR3 comprises 16 residues. The V gene end was trimmed by 2 bases and the J gene end by 1 base; junction bases not matched to a gene: 6. Germline V lookup: CDR1 MNHEY, CDR2 SVGAGI.

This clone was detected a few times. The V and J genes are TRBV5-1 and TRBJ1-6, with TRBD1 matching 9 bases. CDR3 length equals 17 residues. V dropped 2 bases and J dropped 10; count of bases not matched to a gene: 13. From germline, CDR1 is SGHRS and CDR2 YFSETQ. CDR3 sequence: CASSFRGQGTTQSPLHF. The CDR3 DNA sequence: TGCGCCAGCAGCTTTAGGGGACAGGGCACGACTCAATCACCCCTCCACTTT.

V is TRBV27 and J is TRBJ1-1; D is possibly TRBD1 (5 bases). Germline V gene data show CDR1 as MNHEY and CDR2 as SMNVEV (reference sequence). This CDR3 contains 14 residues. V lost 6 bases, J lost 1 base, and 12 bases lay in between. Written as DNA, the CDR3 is TGTGCCAGCAGGAAAGGACACACGAACACTGAAGCTTTCTTT. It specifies CASRKGHTNTEAFF.